The source of this TCR beta chain is a study of blood T cell repertoires in COVID-19. In the study overall: The origin of the acute and convalescent COVID-19 samples was the United States, Italy and Spain. Sample material is recorded as cDNA or gDNA derived from T cells, B-cell-depleted T cells, or PBMCs.

In the source study's methods: Nucleated cell number was recorded as an estimate derived from reference gene primer amplification. The repertoire was sequenced with immunoSEQ multiplex PCR; TCRdb's copy has only in-frame clones and lacks some. V, J and clone size are taken as reported in that table, and D and trimming were inferred from the DNA itself. The profile shows 150,000 to 200,000 clones, 84% of them singletons. This clone was recorded only once. The CDR3 length is 16 residues. Germline V lookup: CDR1 SGHRS, CDR2 YFSETQ. V lost 0 bases to trimming and J lost 0 bases, with 7 bases between them.

The sequence came from a human donor with acute or convalescent COVID-19. The donor label of this sample is uncertain. The chain recombines TRBV5-1 with TRBJ1-6; tentative D call: TRBD1 (6 bases). Specimen: peripheral blood. DNA of the CDR3: TGCGCCAGCAGCTTGGCGGACAGCTCCTATAATTCACCCCTCCACTTT. This gives the protein CASSLADSSYNSPLHF.